The 8 T cell receptor beta chains below all came from one sample that was sequenced in a study of TET2 disruption in CD19-targeted CAR T cells. Sequencing used immunoSEQ multiplex PCR; TCRdb keeps in-frame clones, though not all of them. The sample shows about 1,800 clones, and about 16% sits with its ten largest clones. No antigens are known for them. Treatment denoted: autologous CTL019 cells: CD19 CAR with 4-1BB and CD3 zeta domains. The starting material was CD8+ T cells sorted from cultured blood T cells, obtained for CD19 CAR T cell therapy. Receptors originate from a man in his sixties or seventies with chronic lymphocytic leukemia.

Details on this clone: At one end the junction does not follow the germline gene, possibly because of a read error. The CDR3 is cut off 3 residues early in the read; its end comes from the germline J gene. J is TRBJ1-5 and V is TRBV19; a possible D gene is TRBD1 (6 bases). Germline V CDR1 and CDR2: LNHDA, SQIVND (reference sequence). CDR3 length: 17 amino acids. The CDR3 DNA, read in part, is TGTGCCAGTAGTCTAGTTGCAGGGGACCTTAGCAGTCAGCCC. Protein sequence: CASSLVAGDLSSQP. The full-length CDR3 reads as CASSLVAGDLSSQPQHF.

By frequency, this clone is medium-sized (0.01 to 0.1%). Read coverage stops 3 residues before the CDR3 terminus; the germline J gene supplies the remainder. The chain employs TRBV7-7 and TRBJ2-2; D is unclear. The CDR3 is 16 residues long. Germline CDR1 is SSHAT and CDR2 is FNYEAQ (reference sequence). Trimming stripped 1 base from V and 3 bases from J, with 12 bases between. CDR3: CASSLVVGLDTGELFF. The CDR3 DNA, read in part, is TGTGCCAGCAGCTTAGTGGTAGGGTTGGACACCGGGGAG. Together with reference TRBV7-7 and TRBJ2-2, the CDR3 gives the full variable domain: GAGVSQSPRYKVTKRGQDVTLRCDPISSHATLYWYQQALGQGPEFLTYFNYEAQPDKSGLPSDRFSAERPEGSISTLTIQRTEQRDSAMYRCASSLVVGLDTGELFFGEGSRLTVL.

As to this clone: Read data end 3 residues before the CDR3 end; the end is taken from the germline J gene. The chain has TRBV9 and TRBJ1-4; 9 bases match TRBD1. The ends lost 5 bases at V and 6 bases at J; junction bases unmatched: 5. Germline V gene lookup returns CDR1 SGDLS and CDR2 YYNGEE. The CDR3 runs 14 residues. The CDR3 spells CASSGGQGYEKLFF. CDR3 DNA, as far as it was read: TGTGCCAGCAGTGGGGGACAGGGATATGAAAAA.

Turning to this clone: From the germline J gene comes the end of the CDR3, since the read stops 3 residues before it. The V call is TRBV11-2, the J call TRBJ1-2, with D possibly matching TRBD1 (5 bases). The CDR3 sequence is 14 residues long. Per germline, CDR1 SGHAT and CDR2 FQNNGV. The CDR3 bases that were read are TGTGCCAGCAGCTTAGTGCTAGCGGGGGACGAC. This sequence encodes CASSLVLAGDD. The whole CDR3 is CASSLVLAGDDYTF.

A remark on this clone: Coverage ceases 3 residues before the CDR3 finishes, and the germline J gene fills in the end. The rearrangement uses TRBV11-2 and TRBJ2-7, with TRBD1 matching over 8 bases. CDR1 is SGHAT and CDR2 is FQNNGV in the germline V gene. The CDR3 is 14 amino acids. J lost 1 base, V lost 8 bases, and 7 bases had no gene match. This chain's CDR3 is CASAPGQVSYEQYF. The DNA read from the CDR3 is TGTGCCAGCGCGCCGGGACAGGTTTCCTACGAG.

Comment on this clone: Sequencing ends 3 residues short of the CDR3 end; the germline J gene provides the rest. The chain uses TRBV9 and TRBJ2-3, with 9 positions matching TRBD2. The CDR3 sequence is 17 residues long. V shed 3 bases, J shed 0 bases, and the junction held 8 bases outside the gene matches. Looked up from germline, CDR1 is SGDLS and CDR2 is YYNGEE. CDR3 DNA, as far as it was read: TGTGCCAGCAGCGGGAGGGGACTAGCAAGGAGCACAGATACG. Its translation: CASSGRGLARSTDT. The full CDR3 protein reads CASSGRGLARSTDTQYF.

A note on this clone: With the read ending 3 residues before the CDR3 end, the germline J gene is used to fill in that end. The J gene is TRBJ1-2, the V gene TRBV12-3 or TRBV12-4; perhaps TRBD1 as D (6 bases). Trimming shortened V by 6 bases and J by 7 bases, and 18 bases separated the two germline ends. CDR3 length: 14 residues. CDR3 sequence: CASSGRPTGFGYTF. CDR3 DNA (partial): TGTGCCAGCAGCGGAAGACCCACAGGGTTTGGC.

A word on this clone: Sequencing ends 3 residues short of the CDR3 end; the germline J gene provides the rest. The genes are TRBV6-2 or TRBV6-3 and TRBJ1-1; D unresolved. The CDR3 spans 12 residues. CDR1 is MNHEY and CDR2 is SVGEGT in the germline V gene. The CDR3 protein is CASNTGRETAFF. The sequenced part of the CDR3 DNA is TGTGCCAGCAATACGGGGAGAGAGACA.